This TCR beta chain originates from a study of shared clonotypes between healthy human individuals. Study-wide points: Against clonotypes common to all four donors, non-shared ones had lower generation probabilities. It was observed that roughly 5.4% of naive CD4 clonotypes were shared across several donors.

About this clone: Its target is unknown.

Data came from immunoSEQ multiplex PCR; TCRdb stores just in-frame clones and leaves some out. Of millions of clones in the sample, about 92% were seen once. The naive CD8 population came from CD45RO-negative cells selected for CCR7, without terminally differentiated effector memory CD45RA+ cells. Losses at the gene ends were 7 bases for V and 3 bases for J; bases not matched to a gene: 8. The germline V gene encodes CDR1 SGHVS and CDR2 FQNEAQ. This CDR3 comprises 14 residues. The V gene is TRBV7-8, the J gene TRBJ1-1; 7 bases align to TRBD1. The sample was naive CD8+ T cells from PBMCs. The receptor was isolated from a man between 18 and 35 years old in good health. Some clones in this sample may be carry-over from other donors' samples. CDR3 loop: CASTPTGTDTEAFF. DNA of the CDR3: TGTGCCAGCACCCCGACAGGGACCGACACTGAAGCTTTCTTT.